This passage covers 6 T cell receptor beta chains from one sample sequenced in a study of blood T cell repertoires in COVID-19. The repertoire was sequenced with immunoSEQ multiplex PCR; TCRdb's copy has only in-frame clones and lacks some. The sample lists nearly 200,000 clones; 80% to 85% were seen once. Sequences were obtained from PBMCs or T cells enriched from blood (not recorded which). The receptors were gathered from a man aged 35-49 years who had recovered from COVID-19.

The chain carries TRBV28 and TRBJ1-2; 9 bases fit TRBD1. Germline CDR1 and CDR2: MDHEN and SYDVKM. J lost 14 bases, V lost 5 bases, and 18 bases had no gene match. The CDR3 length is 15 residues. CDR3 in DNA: TGTGCCAGCAGTCCGGCGACAGGGGGTTCCCGGATTCGAACCTTC. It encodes CASSPATGGSRIRTF.

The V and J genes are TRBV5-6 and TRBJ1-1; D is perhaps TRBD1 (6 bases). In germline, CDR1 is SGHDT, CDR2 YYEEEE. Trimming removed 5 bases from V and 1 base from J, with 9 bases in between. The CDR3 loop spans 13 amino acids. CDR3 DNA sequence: TGTGCCAGCAGGGGGGCGAGGAACACTGAAGCTTTCTTT. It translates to CASRGARNTEAFF.

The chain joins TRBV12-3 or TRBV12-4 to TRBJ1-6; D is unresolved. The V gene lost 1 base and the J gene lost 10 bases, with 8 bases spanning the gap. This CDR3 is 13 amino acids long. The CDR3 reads CASSLVGGSPLHF. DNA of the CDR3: TGTGCCAGCAGTTTAGTGGGAGGCTCACCCCTCCACTTT.

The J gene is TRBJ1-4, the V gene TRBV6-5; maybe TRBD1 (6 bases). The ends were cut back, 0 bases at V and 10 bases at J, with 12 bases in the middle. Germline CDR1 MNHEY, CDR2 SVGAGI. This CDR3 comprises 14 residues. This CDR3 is CASSYSRGYGKLFF. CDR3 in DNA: TGTGCCAGCAGTTACTCCAGGGGTTACGGAAAACTGTTTTTT.

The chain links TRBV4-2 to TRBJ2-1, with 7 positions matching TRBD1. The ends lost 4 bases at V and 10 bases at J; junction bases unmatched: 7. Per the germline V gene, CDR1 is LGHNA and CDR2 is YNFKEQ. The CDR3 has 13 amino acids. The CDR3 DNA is TGTGCCAGCAGCCCAGGGGGTGGTTCCGAGCAGTTCTTC. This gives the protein CASSPGGGSEQFF.

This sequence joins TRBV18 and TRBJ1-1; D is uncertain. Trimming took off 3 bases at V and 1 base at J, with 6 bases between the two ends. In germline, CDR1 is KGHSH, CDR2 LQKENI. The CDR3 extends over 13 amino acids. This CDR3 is CASSPAENTEAFF. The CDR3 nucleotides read TGTGCCAGCTCACCGGCAGAGAACACTGAAGCTTTCTTT.